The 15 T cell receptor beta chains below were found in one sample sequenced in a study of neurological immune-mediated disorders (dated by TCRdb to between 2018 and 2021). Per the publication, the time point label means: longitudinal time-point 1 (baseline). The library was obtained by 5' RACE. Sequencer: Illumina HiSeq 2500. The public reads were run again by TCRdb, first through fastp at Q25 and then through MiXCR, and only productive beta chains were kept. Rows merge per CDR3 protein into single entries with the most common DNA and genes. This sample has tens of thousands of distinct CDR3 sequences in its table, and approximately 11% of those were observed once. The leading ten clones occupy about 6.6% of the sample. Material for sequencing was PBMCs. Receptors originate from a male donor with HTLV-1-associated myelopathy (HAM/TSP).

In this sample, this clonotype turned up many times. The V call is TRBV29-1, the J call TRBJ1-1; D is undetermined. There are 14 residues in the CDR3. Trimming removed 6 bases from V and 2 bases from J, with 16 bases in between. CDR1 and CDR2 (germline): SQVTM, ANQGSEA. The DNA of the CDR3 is TGCAGCGTGAGTCCCCCCCCAGGAAACACTGAAGCTTTCTTT. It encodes CSVSPPPGNTEAFF.

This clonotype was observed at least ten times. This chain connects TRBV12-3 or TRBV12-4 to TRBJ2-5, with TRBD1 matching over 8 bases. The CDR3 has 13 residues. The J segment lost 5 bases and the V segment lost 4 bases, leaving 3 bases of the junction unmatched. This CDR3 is CASSWTGTETQYF. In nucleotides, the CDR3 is TGTGCCAGCAGTTGGACAGGGACGGAGACCCAGTACTTC.

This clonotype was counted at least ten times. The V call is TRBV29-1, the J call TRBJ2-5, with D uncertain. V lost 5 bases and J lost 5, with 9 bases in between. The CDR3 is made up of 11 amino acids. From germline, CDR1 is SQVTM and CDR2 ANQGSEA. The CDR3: CSVSGGETQYF. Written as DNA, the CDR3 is TGCAGCGTTTCGGGTGGGGAGACCCAGTACTTC.

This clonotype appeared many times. CDR3 in amino acids: CASSLGEGPNIQYF. The CDR3 DNA follows: TGCGCCAGCAGCTTGGGCGAGGGGCCAAACATTCAGTACTTC. The V and J genes are TRBV5-1 and TRBJ2-4, with D possibly called TRBD1 or TRBD2 (5 bases each). Trimming removed 0 bases from V and 6 bases from J, with 10 bases in between. The germline V gene encodes CDR1 SGHRS and CDR2 YFSETQ. The CDR3 is 14 residues long.

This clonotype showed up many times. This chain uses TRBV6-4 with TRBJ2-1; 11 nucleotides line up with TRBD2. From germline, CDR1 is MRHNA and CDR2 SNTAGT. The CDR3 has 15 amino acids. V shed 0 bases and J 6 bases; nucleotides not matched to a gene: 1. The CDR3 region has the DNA TGTGCCAGCAGTGACTCTAGCGGGGGGGCCAATGAGCAGTTCTTC. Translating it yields CASSDSSGGANEQFF.

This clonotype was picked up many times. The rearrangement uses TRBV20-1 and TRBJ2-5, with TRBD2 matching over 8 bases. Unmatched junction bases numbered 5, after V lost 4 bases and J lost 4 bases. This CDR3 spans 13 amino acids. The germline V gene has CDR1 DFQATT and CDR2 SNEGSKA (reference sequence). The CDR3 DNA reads TGCAGTGCTATCGGGACTAGTGGAGAGACCCAGTACTTC. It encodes CSAIGTSGETQYF.

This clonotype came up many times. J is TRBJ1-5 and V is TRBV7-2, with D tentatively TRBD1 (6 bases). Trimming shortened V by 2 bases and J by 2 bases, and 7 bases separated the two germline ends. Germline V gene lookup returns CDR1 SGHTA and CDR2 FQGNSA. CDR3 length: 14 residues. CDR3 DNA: TGTGCCAGCAGCTTAAGACAGGGCAATCAGCCCCAGCATTTT. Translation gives CASSLRQGNQPQHF.

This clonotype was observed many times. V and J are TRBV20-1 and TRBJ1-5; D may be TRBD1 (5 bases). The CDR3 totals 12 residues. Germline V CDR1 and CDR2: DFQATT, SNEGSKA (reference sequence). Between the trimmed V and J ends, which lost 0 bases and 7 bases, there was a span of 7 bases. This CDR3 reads CSARDGGQPQHF. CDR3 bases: TGCAGTGCTAGAGATGGGGGACAGCCCCAGCATTTT.

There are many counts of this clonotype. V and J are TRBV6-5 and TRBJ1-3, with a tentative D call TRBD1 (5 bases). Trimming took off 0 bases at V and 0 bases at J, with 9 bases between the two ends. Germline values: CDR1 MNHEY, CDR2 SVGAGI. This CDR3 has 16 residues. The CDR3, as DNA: TGTGCCAGCAGTTACTCCCAGGGTTTCTCTGGAAACACCATATATTTT. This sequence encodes CASSYSQGFSGNTIYF.

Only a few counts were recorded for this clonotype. The CDR3 coding sequence is TGCGCCAGCAGCGAGGGGAGTTACTATGGCTACACCTTC. Translated, it gives CASSEGSYYGYTF. The chain is built from TRBV5-1 and TRBJ1-2, with a tentative D call TRBD1 (5 bases). The germline V gene has CDR1 SGHRS and CDR2 YFSETQ. Trimming removed 4 bases from V and 3 bases from J, with 10 bases in between. CDR3 length equals 13 residues.

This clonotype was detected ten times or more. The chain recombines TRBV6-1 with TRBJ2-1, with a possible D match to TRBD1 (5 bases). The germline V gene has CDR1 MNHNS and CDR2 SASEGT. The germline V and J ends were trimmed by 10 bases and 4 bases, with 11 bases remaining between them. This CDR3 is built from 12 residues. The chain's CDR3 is CAILGDYNEQFF. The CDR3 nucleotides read TGTGCCATCTTAGGGGATTACAATGAGCAGTTCTTC.

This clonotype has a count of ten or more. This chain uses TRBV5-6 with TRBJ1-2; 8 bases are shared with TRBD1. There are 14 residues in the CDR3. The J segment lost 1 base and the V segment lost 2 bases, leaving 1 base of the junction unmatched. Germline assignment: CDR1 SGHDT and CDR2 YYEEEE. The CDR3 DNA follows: TGTGCCAGCAGCTTAACAGGGGGTAACTATGGCTACACCTTC. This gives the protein CASSLTGGNYGYTF.

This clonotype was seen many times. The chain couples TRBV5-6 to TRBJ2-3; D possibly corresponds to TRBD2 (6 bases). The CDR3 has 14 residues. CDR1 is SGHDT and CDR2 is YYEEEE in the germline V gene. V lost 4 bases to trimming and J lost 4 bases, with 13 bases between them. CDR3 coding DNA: TGTGCCAGCAGCCGGGAGAACCGCGCAGATACGCAGTATTTT. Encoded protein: CASSRENRADTQYF.

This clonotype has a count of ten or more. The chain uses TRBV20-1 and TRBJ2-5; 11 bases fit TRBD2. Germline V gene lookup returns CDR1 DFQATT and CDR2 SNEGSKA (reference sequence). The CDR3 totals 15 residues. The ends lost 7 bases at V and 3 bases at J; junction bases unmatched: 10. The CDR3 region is CSGVSLAGVEETQYF. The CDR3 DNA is TGCAGTGGGGTCTCACTAGCGGGGGTTGAAGAGACCCAGTACTTC.

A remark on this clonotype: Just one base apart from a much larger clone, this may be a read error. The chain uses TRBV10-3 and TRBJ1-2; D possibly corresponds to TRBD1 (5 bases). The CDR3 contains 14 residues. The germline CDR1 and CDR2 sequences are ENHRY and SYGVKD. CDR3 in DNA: TGTGCCATCAGTGTCACCGACAGCGACTATGGCTGCACCTTC. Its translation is CAISVTDSDYGCTF.